A selection of T cell receptor beta chains follows, all from one sample in a study of blood T cell repertoires in COVID-19. Profiling relied on immunoSEQ multiplex PCR, and the TCRdb table lists in-frame clones only, not all of them. The sample lists approximately 410,000 clones, about nine tenths occurring once. Sequencing was performed on peripheral blood. The receptor source for this set is a woman in her 30s with active or convalescent COVID-19. Both conserved end residues are part of each CDR3. The order of the fields is CDR3 DNA, CDR3 protein, V gene, J gene, clone size, D gene. The D gene is left open where the match is weak. The size of a clone is reported for some rows only, either as once, few or many, or as a class for expanded clones.

CDR3nt: TGTGCCAGTAGTACCCGACAGGGGATCACGGGCAATCAGCCCCAGCATTTT
CDR3aa: CASSTRQGITGNQPQHF
v_gene: TRBV19
j_gene: TRBJ1-5
abundance: NA
d_gene: TRBD1

CDR3nt: TGTGCCAGCAGCAAAGGACTAGCGGGAGGGGCAGATACGCAGTATTTT
CDR3aa: CASSKGLAGGADTQYF
v_gene: TRBV21-1
j_gene: TRBJ2-3
abundance: NA
d_gene: NA

CDR3nt: TGCAGTGCTAGTGGTCGGGGGGGAAGCTCCTACGAGCAGTACTTC
CDR3aa: CSASGRGGSSYEQYF
v_gene: TRBV20-1
j_gene: TRBJ2-7
abundance: NA
d_gene: TRBD2

CDR3nt: TGTGCCAGCAGTCCGGTGGAGATCAATGAGCAGTTCTTC
CDR3aa: CASSPVEINEQFF
v_gene: TRBV6-5
j_gene: TRBJ2-1
abundance: once
d_gene: NA

CDR3nt: TGTGCCAGCAGCCCCGAGCCGATCCCCCACGAGCAGTACTTC
CDR3aa: CASSPEPIPHEQYF
v_gene: TRBV6-5
j_gene: TRBJ2-7
abundance: NA
d_gene: NA

CDR3nt: TGTGCCAGTAGCCTACAGGGGGCTTCCGAAAAACTGTTTTTT
CDR3aa: CASSLQGASEKLFF
v_gene: TRBV19
j_gene: TRBJ1-4
abundance: NA
d_gene: TRBD1

CDR3nt: TGTGCCAGCAGCTTAGATCCACAGGGAAGGTCACCCCTCCACTTT
CDR3aa: CASSLDPQGRSPLHF
v_gene: TRBV7-9
j_gene: TRBJ1-6
abundance: NA
d_gene: NA

CDR3nt: TGCGCCAGCAGCCATAGCGGGAGCACAGATACGCAGTATTTT
CDR3aa: CASSHSGSTDTQYF
v_gene: TRBV4-1
j_gene: TRBJ2-3
abundance: NA
d_gene: TRBD2

CDR3nt: TGTGCCAGCAGTCTCCGCGGAAGGCGGGAGGTAGACTACGAGCAGTACTTC
CDR3aa: CASSLRGRREVDYEQYF
v_gene: TRBV27
j_gene: TRBJ2-7
abundance: NA
d_gene: TRBD2

CDR3nt: TGTGCCAGTAGTTTCCAGGGATTTAACACTGAAGCTTTCTTT
CDR3aa: CASSFQGFNTEAFF
v_gene: TRBV19
j_gene: TRBJ1-1
abundance: NA
d_gene: NA

CDR3nt: TGTGCCAGCAGTGATGACGACGCGGTGTACAATGAGCAGTTCTTC
CDR3aa: CASSDDDAVYNEQFF
v_gene: TRBV6-1
j_gene: TRBJ2-1
abundance: NA
d_gene: NA

CDR3nt: TGCAGCGTTGGACAGGGATTCACAGATACGCAGTATTTT
CDR3aa: CSVGQGFTDTQYF
v_gene: TRBV29-1
j_gene: TRBJ2-3
abundance: NA
d_gene: TRBD1

CDR3nt: TGTGCCAGCAGCCGCGGGGATCTTGCTTCCACTGAAGCTTTCTTT
CDR3aa: CASSRGDLASTEAFF
v_gene: TRBV7-9
j_gene: TRBJ1-1
abundance: NA
d_gene: NA

CDR3nt: TGTGCCAGCAGCCAATGGACAGGGGAGGATGAGCAGTTCTTC
CDR3aa: CASSQWTGEDEQFF
v_gene: TRBV11-2
j_gene: TRBJ2-1
abundance: NA
d_gene: TRBD1

CDR3nt: TGTGCCAGCAGTCCGGGACTAGCTTCCTACGAGCAGTACTTC
CDR3aa: CASSPGLASYEQYF
v_gene: TRBV7-2
j_gene: TRBJ2-7
abundance: NA
d_gene: TRBD2

CDR3nt: TGTGCCAGCGGCCACCCTTCCTCTGGAAACACCATATATTTT
CDR3aa: CASGHPSSGNTIYF
v_gene: TRBV2
j_gene: TRBJ1-3
abundance: NA
d_gene: NA

CDR3nt: TGTGCCAGCAGACGTACTGACAATAACCCTGAAGCTTTCTTT
CDR3aa: CASRRTDNNPEAFF
v_gene: TRBV6-5
j_gene: TRBJ1-1
abundance: NA
d_gene: NA

CDR3nt: TGTGCCAGCATCAATATGGCGGACAGGATGTATAGCAATCAGCCCCAGCATTTT
CDR3aa: CASINMADRMYSNQPQHF
v_gene: TRBV28
j_gene: TRBJ1-5
abundance: NA
d_gene: TRBD1

CDR3nt: TGTGCCAGCAGCGTGGGGGACACTTGGGCCTACACCAATTACAATGAGCAGTTCTTC
CDR3aa: CASSVGDTWAYTNYNEQFF
v_gene: TRBV9
j_gene: TRBJ2-1
abundance: once
d_gene: NA

CDR3nt: TGTGCCAGCAGCTTAGCCGGGACAGGAGAATCTGGAAACACCATATATTTT
CDR3aa: CASSLAGTGESGNTIYF
v_gene: TRBV7-9
j_gene: TRBJ1-3
abundance: NA
d_gene: TRBD1

CDR3nt: TGTGCCAGCAGCTTATCCGGACAGACTAATTCAGCCCTCCACTTT
CDR3aa: CASSLSGQTNSALHF
v_gene: TRBV13
j_gene: TRBJ1-6
abundance: NA
d_gene: NA

CDR3nt: TGTGCCAGCGGAGATATCTATGGCTACACCTTC
CDR3aa: CASGDIYGYTF
v_gene: TRBV27
j_gene: TRBJ1-2
abundance: NA
d_gene: NA

CDR3nt: TGCGCCAGCAGCACCGGACTACTCAATGAGCAGTTCTTC
CDR3aa: CASSTGLLNEQFF
v_gene: TRBV5-1
j_gene: TRBJ2-1
abundance: NA
d_gene: NA

CDR3nt: TGCGCCAGCAGTGCGGACAGGGTTGTCGAGCAGTACTTC
CDR3aa: CASSADRVVEQYF
v_gene: TRBV10-1
j_gene: TRBJ2-7
abundance: NA
d_gene: TRBD1

CDR3nt: TGTGCCAGCAGCCAAGACTGGACGGGAGTCTCAGAGACCCAGTACTTC
CDR3aa: CASSQDWTGVSETQYF
v_gene: TRBV3-1/TRBV3-2
j_gene: TRBJ2-5
abundance: NA
d_gene: NA

CDR3nt: TGCGCCAGCAGCCCAAGTGTAGCGGGAAACACCGGGGAGCTGTTTTTT
CDR3aa: CASSPSVAGNTGELFF
v_gene: TRBV5-1
j_gene: TRBJ2-2
abundance: NA
d_gene: TRBD2

CDR3nt: TGTGCCAGCTCTCCCGGAGAGACCCAGTACTTC
CDR3aa: CASSPGETQYF
v_gene: TRBV18
j_gene: TRBJ2-5
abundance: NA
d_gene: NA

CDR3nt: TGCGCCAGCAGCTGGGATGGGGCTAGCAATCAGCCCCAGCATTTT
CDR3aa: CASSWDGASNQPQHF
v_gene: TRBV5-1
j_gene: TRBJ1-5
abundance: few
d_gene: NA

CDR3nt: TGTGCCAGCCGCCGACAGTTTGTGAACACTGAAGCTTTCTTT
CDR3aa: CASRRQFVNTEAFF
v_gene: TRBV5-4
j_gene: TRBJ1-1
abundance: few
d_gene: NA

CDR3nt: TGTGCCAGCAGCCCCAGGGCAGGGAACACCGGGGAGCTGTTTTTT
CDR3aa: CASSPRAGNTGELFF
v_gene: TRBV14
j_gene: TRBJ2-2
abundance: NA
d_gene: NA

CDR3nt: TGCGCCAGCAGCTTGAGGGGGCTCGTAAATGAGCAGTTCTTC
CDR3aa: CASSLRGLVNEQFF
v_gene: TRBV5-1
j_gene: TRBJ2-1
abundance: NA
d_gene: TRBD1

CDR3nt: TGTGCCAGTAGTATGGTCGGGGGGCGCTTAAATCAGCCCCAGCATTTT
CDR3aa: CASSMVGGRLNQPQHF
v_gene: TRBV19
j_gene: TRBJ1-5
abundance: NA
d_gene: NA

CDR3nt: TGTGCCAGCAGCCCTTGGGGGGGGACGGGAGAGACCCAGTACTTC
CDR3aa: CASSPWGGTGETQYF
v_gene: TRBV3-1/TRBV3-2
j_gene: TRBJ2-5
abundance: NA
d_gene: TRBD2

CDR3nt: TGCGCCAGCAGTCCTACTGACAGGGGGCATTCACCCCTCCACTTT
CDR3aa: CASSPTDRGHSPLHF
v_gene: TRBV23-1
j_gene: TRBJ1-6
abundance: NA
d_gene: TRBD1

CDR3nt: TGTGCCAGCAGTGAGACACGTGGAAAACTGTTTTTT
CDR3aa: CASSETRGKLFF
v_gene: TRBV6-4
j_gene: TRBJ1-4
abundance: NA
d_gene: NA

CDR3nt: TGTGCCAGCTCACCACCGACAGGGGTCATGAACACTGAAGCTTTCTTT
CDR3aa: CASSPPTGVMNTEAFF
v_gene: TRBV18
j_gene: TRBJ1-1
abundance: NA
d_gene: TRBD1

CDR3nt: TGCAGCGTTGCCTTAGCGAGCTCCTACGAGCAGTACTTC
CDR3aa: CSVALASSYEQYF
v_gene: TRBV29-1
j_gene: TRBJ2-7
abundance: once
d_gene: NA

CDR3nt: TGTGCCAGCAGTGAACCAGGTCAGGGACTAGACTATGGCTACACCTTC
CDR3aa: CASSEPGQGLDYGYTF
v_gene: TRBV2
j_gene: TRBJ1-2
abundance: NA
d_gene: NA

CDR3nt: TGTGCCAGTAGTATGGAGGGCTTGAACACTGAAGCTTTCTTT
CDR3aa: CASSMEGLNTEAFF
v_gene: TRBV19
j_gene: TRBJ1-1
abundance: NA
d_gene: NA

CDR3nt: TGTGCCAGCTCACCGGGACAGGGTTCCTACAATGAGCAGTTCTTC
CDR3aa: CASSPGQGSYNEQFF
v_gene: TRBV18
j_gene: TRBJ2-1
abundance: NA
d_gene: TRBD1

CDR3nt: TGTGCCAGCAGCCTCGGACACGGCTCCTACGAGCAGTACTTC
CDR3aa: CASSLGHGSYEQYF
v_gene: TRBV3-1/TRBV3-2
j_gene: TRBJ2-7
abundance: NA
d_gene: NA